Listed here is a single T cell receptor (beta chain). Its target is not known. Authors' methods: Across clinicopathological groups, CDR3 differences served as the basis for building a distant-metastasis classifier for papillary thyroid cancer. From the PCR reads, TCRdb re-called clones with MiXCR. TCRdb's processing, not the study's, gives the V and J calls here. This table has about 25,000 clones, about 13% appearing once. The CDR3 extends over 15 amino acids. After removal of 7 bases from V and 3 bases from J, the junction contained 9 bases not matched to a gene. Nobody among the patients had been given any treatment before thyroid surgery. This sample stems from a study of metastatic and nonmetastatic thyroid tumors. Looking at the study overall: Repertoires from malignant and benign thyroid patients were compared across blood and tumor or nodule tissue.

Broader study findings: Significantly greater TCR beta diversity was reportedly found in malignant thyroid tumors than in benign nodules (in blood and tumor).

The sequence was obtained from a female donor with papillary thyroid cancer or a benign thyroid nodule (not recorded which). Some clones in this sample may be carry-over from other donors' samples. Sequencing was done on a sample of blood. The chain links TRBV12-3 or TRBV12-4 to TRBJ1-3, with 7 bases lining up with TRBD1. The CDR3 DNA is TGTGCCAGCAACGATAGGGGGCTGGATGGAAACACCATATATTTT. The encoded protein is CASNDRGLDGNTIYF.